These 29 T cell receptor beta chains share one sample of origin, sequenced in a study of CD8 T cells in Susac syndrome. An input of 0.5 to 1 ug of RNA was subjected to reverse transcription using random hexamers. TCRdb recomputed calls from the immunoSEQ multiplex PCR reads with MiXCR, one row per CDR3 protein. This table holds hundreds of thousands of distinct CDR3 sequences, around 95% found once. The source material was CD4+ T cells from PBMCs. The receptors stem from a human donor with multiple sclerosis.

This chain uses TRBV12-3 or TRBV12-4 with TRBJ2-2; D may be TRBD1 (6 bases). Trimming stripped 3 bases from V and 3 bases from J, with 14 bases between. The CDR3 contains 16 residues. The chain's CDR3 is CASSFTGIPYTGELFF. Here the CDR3 DNA reads TGTGCCAGCAGTTTCACAGGGATACCCTACACCGGGGAGCTGTTTTTT.

This clonotype has a single count. The rearrangement joins TRBV7-3 to TRBJ2-2; tentative D call: TRBD2 (5 bases). V was clipped by 3 bases and J by 4 bases, with 6 bases between them. The CDR3 extends over 13 amino acids. The germline gives CDR1 SGHTA, CDR2 FQGTGA. In DNA form, the CDR3 reads TGTGCCAGCAGCTTTGGGAGCACCGGGGAGCTGTTTTTT. This encodes CASSFGSTGELFF.

This chain links TRBV7-8 with TRBJ2-7; D tentatively reads TRBD1 or TRBD2 (5 bases each). This CDR3 is built from 12 residues. V was cut by 7 bases and J by 6 bases, with 13 bases left in between. Germline CDR1 SGHVS, CDR2 FQNEAQ. CDR3 loop: CASTPVRGEQYV. CDR3 sequence (DNA): TGTGCCAGCACCCCGGTGAGGGGCGAGCAGTACGTC.

This chain connects TRBV20-1 to TRBJ2-1; TRBD2 agrees at 8 bases. The CDR3 sequence is 16 residues long. Trimming took 0 bases from V and 6 from J; bases not matched to a gene: 10. CDR1 DFQATT and CDR2 SNEGSKA come from the germline V gene (reference sequence). The CDR3 here is CSAREAGGRAGNEQFF. CDR3 DNA: TGCAGTGCTAGAGAGGCGGGGGGCCGCGCTGGCAATGAGCAGTTCTTC.

The J gene is TRBJ1-2, the V gene TRBV5-4; the D is unclear. V lost 4 bases and J 4 bases, leaving 8 bases between the germline ends. Germline loops: CDR1 SGHNT, CDR2 YYREEE (reference sequence). CDR3 length equals 12 residues. The CDR3 DNA follows: TGTGCCAGCAGCCCCCTTGGCTATGGCTACACCTTC. This encodes CASSPLGYGYTF.

The gene calls are TRBV5-1 and TRBJ2-1; TRBD2 agrees at 16 bases. Germline V gene lookup returns CDR1 SGHRS and CDR2 YFSETQ. The CDR3 sequence is 16 residues long. With V trimmed by 4 bases and J by 6 bases, 4 bases remained unmatched. The CDR3 is CASSPGTSGRGNEQFF. In DNA form, the CDR3 reads TGCGCCAGCAGCCCCGGGACTAGCGGGAGGGGCAATGAGCAGTTCTTC.

This chain joins TRBV7-2 and TRBJ1-1; D is ambiguous. Trimming stripped 2 bases from V and 0 bases from J, with 10 bases between. The CDR3 sequence is 15 residues long. Germline CDR1 SGHTA, CDR2 FQGNSA. The CDR3 region is CASSLLEWVNTEAFF. In nucleotides, the CDR3 is TGTGCCAGCAGCTTACTCGAATGGGTGAACACTGAAGCTTTCTTT. Drawing the rest from reference TRBV7-2 and TRBJ1-1, the complete variable domain is GAGVSQSPSNKVTEKGKDVELRCDPISGHTALYWYRQSLGQGLEFLIYFQGNSAPDKSGLPSDRFSAERTGGSVSTLTIQRTQQEDSAVYLCASSLLEWVNTEAFFGQGTRLTVV.

The chain joins TRBV29-1 to TRBJ2-1, with TRBD2 matching 15 bases. CDR1 and CDR2 (germline): SQVTM, ANQGSEA. J gave up 10 bases and V 7 bases, and 5 bases lay outside the gene matches. The CDR3 sequence is 13 residues long. The CDR3 nucleotides read TGCAGCGGGGGACTAGCGGGGGGACGGGAGCAGTTCTTC. As protein: CSGGLAGGREQFF.

This clonotype was picked up one time. This rearrangement joins TRBV28 to TRBJ2-4; TRBD2 matches at 12 bases. Trimming at V came to 5 bases and at J to 0 bases, leaving 8 bases not matched to a gene. CDR1 and CDR2 (germline): MDHEN, SYDVKM. The CDR3 is 18 residues long. Here the CDR3 DNA reads TGTGCCAGCAGTCTAGCGGGGGGGTTAGAGCTAGCCAAAAACATTCAGTACTTC. Protein product: CASSLAGGLELAKNIQYF.

The chain has TRBV14 and TRBJ1-6; no firm D call. This CDR3 region has 13 residues. Per germline, CDR1 SGHDN and CDR2 FVKESK. Trimming left V 3 bases short and J 10 bases short, with 10 bases between. CDR3 region: CASSQALSSPLHF. In nucleotides, the CDR3 is TGTGCCAGCAGCCAGGCGTTGAGCTCACCCCTCCACTTT.

The chain uses TRBV6-2 or TRBV6-3 and TRBJ2-5; the D gene is possibly TRBD2 (5 bases). This CDR3 comprises 13 residues. Germline V gives CDR1 MNHEY, CDR2 SVGEGT. Trimming took 6 bases from V and 5 from J, leaving 13 bases between them. The DNA for the CDR3 is TGTGCCAGCAGACCTACTAGTAAGGAGACCCAGTACTTC. It encodes CASRPTSKETQYF.

Remarks on this clonotype: An end of the junction differs from the germline gene, which may be a read error. The chain combines TRBV20-1 with TRBJ1-2; D remains unclear. From germline, CDR1 is DFQATT and CDR2 SNEGSKA (reference sequence). This CDR3 is 9 amino acids long. The CDR3 here is CSADGDPAF. The CDR3 region has the DNA TGCAGTGCTGACGGGGATCCAGCATTC.

The chain combines TRBV9 with TRBJ2-1, with a tentative D call TRBD1 (6 bases). This CDR3 has 15 amino acids. V was shortened by 0 bases and J by 8 bases, with 15 bases between the two germline ends. Per the germline V gene, CDR1 is SGDLS and CDR2 is YYNGEE. CDR3 region: CASSVVWGPGDEQFF. CDR3 bases: TGTGCCAGCAGCGTAGTATGGGGGCCAGGGGATGAGCAGTTCTTC.

The V gene is TRBV5-1, the J gene TRBJ2-7; D remains ambiguous. Trimming pared 1 base from V and 0 bases from J, leaving 5 bases between. Germline values: CDR1 SGHRS, CDR2 YFSETQ. The CDR3 is made up of 13 amino acids. The CDR3 here is CASSLYSSYEQYF. CDR3 DNA sequence: TGCGCCAGCAGCTTGTACAGCTCCTACGAGCAGTACTTC.

This chain joins TRBV5-1 and TRBJ1-5; 7 bases line up with TRBD1. Germline loops: CDR1 SGHRS, CDR2 YFSETQ. The CDR3 spans 18 residues. V lost 4 bases, J lost 0 bases, and 13 bases stayed unmatched. In DNA, the CDR3 is TGCGCCAGCAGCCCGGGACAGAACTGGGGCCATAGCAATCAGCCCCAGCATTTT. It yields the protein CASSPGQNWGHSNQPQHF.

The V call is TRBV9, the J call TRBJ2-3, with D tentatively TRBD1 or TRBD2 (6 bases each). This CDR3 region has 15 residues. The germline V and J ends were trimmed by 0 bases and 4 bases, with 12 bases remaining between them. Germline CDR1 reads SGDLS; CDR2 reads YYNGEE. CDR3 sequence reads: CASSVGPGAADTQYF. CDR3 DNA: TGTGCCAGCAGCGTAGGTCCGGGGGCGGCAGATACGCAGTATTTT.

The chain has TRBV5-6 and TRBJ2-5; D may be TRBD1 (7 bases). The CDR3 consists of 15 residues. Germline loops: CDR1 SGHDT, CDR2 YYEEEE. V was cut by 3 bases and J by 2 bases, with 14 bases left in between. The CDR3, as DNA: TGTGCCAGCAGCTCGCCTGCGGGACAGCAAGAGACCCAGTACTTC. As protein: CASSSPAGQQETQYF. The full variable domain, with the rest looked up from reference TRBV5-6 and TRBJ2-5, is DAGVTQSPTHLIKTRGQQVTLRCSPKSGHDTVSWYQQALGQGPQFIFQYYEEEERQRGNFPDRFSGHQFPNYSSELNVNALLLGDSALYLCASSSPAGQQETQYFGPGTRLLVL.

The V and J genes are TRBV20-1 and TRBJ1-2, with 7 nucleotides matching TRBD1. The germline V gene has CDR1 DFQATT and CDR2 SNEGSKA (reference sequence). The junction had 10 bases not matched to a gene; V was cut back by 5 bases and J by 7 bases. This CDR3 contains 13 residues. The CDR3 DNA follows: TGCAGTGCTCCCCAGGGGGGGATTGTTGGCTACACCTTC. The encoded protein is CSAPQGGIVGYTF.

The chain is built from TRBV7-2 and TRBJ1-3; TRBD1 might be the D (5 bases). Germline CDR1 and CDR2: SGHTA and FQGNSA. The length of the CDR3 is 14 residues. V was cut by 4 bases and J by 7 bases, with 14 bases left in between. This CDR3 is CASSYRDPGNTIYF. In DNA, the CDR3 is TGTGCCAGCAGCTACCGGGACCCGGGGAACACCATATATTTT.

The V and J genes are TRBV20-1 and TRBJ1-4; no clear D. Germline values: CDR1 DFQATT, CDR2 SNEGSKA (reference sequence). This CDR3 spans 16 amino acids. Trimming took off 0 bases at V and 8 bases at J, with 19 bases between the two ends. The CDR3 DNA is TGCAGTGCTAGAGATCGGTGGGCAGCTCCCGCCGAAAAACTGTTTTTT. This translates into CSARDRWAAPAEKLFF.

The CDR3, as DNA: TGTGCCAGCAGCCAGGACTTGAGCTCCTACAATGAGCAGTTCTTC. Protein product: CASSQDLSSYNEQFF. The chain joins TRBV5-4 to TRBJ2-1; D is possibly TRBD2 (5 bases). Trimming cost V 4 bases and J 0 bases, with 11 bases left between them. This CDR3 has 15 residues. CDR1 SGHNT and CDR2 YYREEE come from the germline V gene (reference sequence).

This chain joins TRBV19 and TRBJ1-5; 7 positions match TRBD1. Germline V CDR1 and CDR2: LNHDA, SQIVND (reference sequence). This CDR3 is built from 14 residues. With 5 bases clipped from V and 5 bases from J, the junction kept 6 bases outside the gene matches. Here the CDR3 reads CASSGDSLYQPQHF. CDR3 DNA: TGTGCCAGTAGTGGGGACAGTCTTTATCAGCCCCAGCATTTT.

The genes are TRBV12-3 or TRBV12-4 and TRBJ1-3, with TRBD1 as a possible D gene (5 bases). The CDR3 spans 15 residues. Trimming stripped 1 base from V and 1 base from J, with 8 bases between. The CDR3 here is CASSLGGGSGNTIYF. The CDR3 bases are TGTGCCAGCAGTTTAGGTGGGGGATCTGGAAACACCATATATTTT.

The V and J genes are TRBV5-1 and TRBJ1-1; D possibly corresponds to TRBD1 (5 bases). Trimming shortened V by 0 bases and J by 3 bases, and 12 bases separated the two germline ends. This CDR3 comprises 15 residues. Germline assignment: CDR1 SGHRS and CDR2 YFSETQ. CDR3 residues: CASSLGPRGDTEAFF. CDR3 sequence (DNA): TGCGCCAGCAGCTTGGGGCCAAGGGGAGACACTGAAGCTTTCTTT. The variable domain in full, completed from reference TRBV5-1 and TRBJ1-1, reads KAGVTQTPRYLIKTRGQQVTLSCSPISGHRSVSWYQQTPGQGLQFLFEYFSETQRNKGNFPGRFSGRQFSNSRSEMNVSTLELGDSALYLCASSLGPRGDTEAFFGQGTRLTVV.

There are a few counts of this clonotype. One end of the junction does not line up with germline, which may come from a read error. This chain joins TRBV6-1 and TRBJ1-4; tentatively, D is TRBD1 (5 bases). The CDR3 totals 13 residues. Germline values: CDR1 MNHNS, CDR2 SASEGT. DNA of the CDR3: TGTGCCATCAGTGAATCCAGGGATGAAAAACTGTTTTTT. Its protein product is CAISESRDEKLFF.

The rearrangement uses TRBV13 and TRBJ1-2; possibly TRBD1 for D (5 bases). The germline gives CDR1 PRHDT, CDR2 FYEKMQ (reference sequence). The CDR3 loop spans 18 amino acids. Trimming removed 0 bases from V and 2 bases from J, with 19 bases in between. This chain's CDR3 is CASSLGHRRVGANYGYTF. The CDR3 DNA sequence: TGTGCCAGCAGCTTAGGGCACAGGAGGGTGGGCGCAAACTATGGCTACACCTTC.

The chain is built from TRBV3-1 and TRBJ2-6; 10 bases fit TRBD1. This CDR3 is 19 amino acids long. The J segment lost 0 bases and the V segment lost 0 bases, leaving 5 bases of the junction unmatched. CDR1 is LGHDT, CDR2 YNNKEL, per germline (reference sequence). Here the CDR3 DNA reads TGTGCCAGCAGCCAAGATAGGGGACAGGGGCACTCTGGGGCCAACGTCCTGACTTTC. Its protein product is CASSQDRGQGHSGANVLTF.

This chain uses TRBV15 with TRBJ1-1, with D tentatively TRBD1 (5 bases). The CDR3 loop spans 14 amino acids. Trimming left V 3 bases short and J 0 bases short, with 8 bases between. Germline CDR1 and CDR2: LNHNV and YYDKDF (reference sequence). CDR3 residues: CATSSQGVNTEAFF. The CDR3 DNA sequence: TGTGCCACCAGCAGCCAGGGTGTGAACACTGAAGCTTTCTTT.

The gene calls are TRBV30 and TRBJ2-6; D remains unclear. The CDR3 contains 13 residues. Trimming shortened V by 7 bases and J by 4 bases, and 11 bases separated the two germline ends. Germline loops: CDR1 GTSNPN, CDR2 SVGIG (reference sequence). Here the CDR3 DNA reads TGTGCCTCCCGGACGGCCGGGGCCAACGTCCTGACTTTC. Encoded protein: CASRTAGANVLTF.